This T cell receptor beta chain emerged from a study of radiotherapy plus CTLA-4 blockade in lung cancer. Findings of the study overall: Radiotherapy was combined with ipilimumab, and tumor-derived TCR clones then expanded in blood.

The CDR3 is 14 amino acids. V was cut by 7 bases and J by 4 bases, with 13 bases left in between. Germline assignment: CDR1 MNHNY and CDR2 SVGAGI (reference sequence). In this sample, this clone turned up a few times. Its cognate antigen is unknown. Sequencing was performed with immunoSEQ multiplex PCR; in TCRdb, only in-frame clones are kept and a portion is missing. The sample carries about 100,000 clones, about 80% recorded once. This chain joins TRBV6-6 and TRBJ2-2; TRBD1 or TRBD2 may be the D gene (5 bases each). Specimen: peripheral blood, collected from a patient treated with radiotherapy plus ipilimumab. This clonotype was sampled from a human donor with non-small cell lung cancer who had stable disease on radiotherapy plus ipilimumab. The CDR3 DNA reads TGTGCCAGCACCAAGGGACGGGTCACCGGGGAGCTGTTTTTT. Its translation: CASTKGRVTGELFF.